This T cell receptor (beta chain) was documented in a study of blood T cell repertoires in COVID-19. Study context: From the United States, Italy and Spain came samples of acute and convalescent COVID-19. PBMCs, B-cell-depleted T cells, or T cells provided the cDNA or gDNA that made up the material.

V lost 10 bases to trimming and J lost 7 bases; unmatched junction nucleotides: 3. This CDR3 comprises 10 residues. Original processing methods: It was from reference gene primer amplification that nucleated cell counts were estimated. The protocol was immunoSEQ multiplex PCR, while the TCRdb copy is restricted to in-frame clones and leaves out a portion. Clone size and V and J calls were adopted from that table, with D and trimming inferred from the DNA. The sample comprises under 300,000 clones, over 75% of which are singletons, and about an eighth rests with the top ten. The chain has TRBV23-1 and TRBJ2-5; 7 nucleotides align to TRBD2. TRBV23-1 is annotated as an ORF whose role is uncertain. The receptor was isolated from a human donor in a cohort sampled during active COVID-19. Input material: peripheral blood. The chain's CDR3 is CATPGGTQYF. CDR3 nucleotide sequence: TGCGCCACCCCGGGGGGGACCCAGTACTTC.